Sequencing of this TCR beta chain was carried out in a study of blood T cell repertoires in COVID-19. As for the study in general: The origin of the acute and convalescent COVID-19 samples was the United States, Italy and Spain. Sources were T cells, B-cell-depleted T cells, or PBMCs; the material itself was cDNA or gDNA.

V lost 3 bases and J lost 8, with 10 bases in between. The CDR3 extends over 12 amino acids. The germline gives CDR1 KGHSH, CDR2 LQKENI. How the authors handled the data: Quantification of nucleated cells was approximated via reference gene primer amplification. Profiled with immunoSEQ multiplex PCR; TCRdb holds only in-frame clones, not every one. The DNA gave D and trimming, while V, J and clone size come from that table. This table holds around 140,000 clones, roughly four fifths found once. This receptor was identified in a human donor with acute or convalescent COVID-19. The donor label of this sample is uncertain. This rearrangement joins TRBV18 to TRBJ1-2; D not resolved. What was sequenced was peripheral blood. In nucleotides, the CDR3 is TGTGCCAGCTCACCCGAGGGAAAAGGCTACACCTTC. Its protein is CASSPEGKGYTF.